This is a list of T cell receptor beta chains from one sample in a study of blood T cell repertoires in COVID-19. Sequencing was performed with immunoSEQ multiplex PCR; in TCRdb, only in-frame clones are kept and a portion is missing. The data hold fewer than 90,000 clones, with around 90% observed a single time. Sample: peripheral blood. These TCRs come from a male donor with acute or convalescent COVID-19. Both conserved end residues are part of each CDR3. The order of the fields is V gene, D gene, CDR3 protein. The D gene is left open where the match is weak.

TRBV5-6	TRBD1	CASSLFQGVGTEAFF
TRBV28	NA	CASTRGLDTGELFF
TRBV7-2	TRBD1	CASSPPGQGTGGYTF
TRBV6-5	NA	CASSRQEHGLDGYTF
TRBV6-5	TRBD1	CASSPGGGRGAFF
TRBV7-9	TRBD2	CASSLASGGTDTQYF
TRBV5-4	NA	CASSLDGLNQPQHF
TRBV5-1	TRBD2	CASSVSGGTSNEQFF
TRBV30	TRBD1	CAWSDRAPDTQYF
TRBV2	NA	CASSGQGNGEKLFF
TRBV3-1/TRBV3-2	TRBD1	CASSHPERDRGTGELFF
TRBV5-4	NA	CASSPWIATGANVLTF
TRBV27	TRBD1	CASSSQGRGYTF
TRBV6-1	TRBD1	CASSENGQGVGGTEAFF
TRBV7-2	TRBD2	CASSPTGLAGGPDTQYF
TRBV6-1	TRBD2	CASTTASGANYEQYF
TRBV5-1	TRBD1	CASSPTGAGEQYF
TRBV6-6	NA	CASSMGQGSNTEAFF
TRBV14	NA	CASSFTPNTEAFF
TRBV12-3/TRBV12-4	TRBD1	CASSRRQGQFF
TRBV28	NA	CASRTGGANYGYTF
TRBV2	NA	CASNEGALNEQYF
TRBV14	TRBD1	CASSLSRGHGNTIYF
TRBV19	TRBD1	CASSKRGQGSYEQYF
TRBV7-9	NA	CASSLAGSNQPQHF
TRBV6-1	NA	CASSEDRAYNSPLHF
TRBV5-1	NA	CASGQVSYEQYF
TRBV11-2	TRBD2	CASSLTLAGAQETQYF
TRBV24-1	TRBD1	CATSALTGTGSYEQYF
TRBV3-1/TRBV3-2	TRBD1	CASSLDRSTDTQYF
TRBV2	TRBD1	CASSDGRQGARETQYF
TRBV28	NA	CAGNTGGTEAFF
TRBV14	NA	CASSPTGYGYTF
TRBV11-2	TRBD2	CASSTTSGGAGETQYF
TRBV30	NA	CAWSVPQYGSAGYTF
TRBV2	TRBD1	CASRLTGGSEAFF
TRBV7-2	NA	CASSLGLATDTQYF
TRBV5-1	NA	CASSGWGGNTEAFF
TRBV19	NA	CASSKLQGSHEQYF
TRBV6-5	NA	CASNGARADSPLHF